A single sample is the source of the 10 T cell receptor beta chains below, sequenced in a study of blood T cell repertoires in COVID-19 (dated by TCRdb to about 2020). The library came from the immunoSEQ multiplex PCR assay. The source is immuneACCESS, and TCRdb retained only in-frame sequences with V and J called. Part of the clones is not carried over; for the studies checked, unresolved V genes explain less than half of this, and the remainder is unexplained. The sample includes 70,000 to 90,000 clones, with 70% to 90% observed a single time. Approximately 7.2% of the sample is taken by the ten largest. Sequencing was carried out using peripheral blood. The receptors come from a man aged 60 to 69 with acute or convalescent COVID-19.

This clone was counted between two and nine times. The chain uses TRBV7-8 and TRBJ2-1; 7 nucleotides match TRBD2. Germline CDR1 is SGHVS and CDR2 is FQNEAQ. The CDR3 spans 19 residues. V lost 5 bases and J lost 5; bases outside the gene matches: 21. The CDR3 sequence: CASSPSHGGLGGGDNEQFF. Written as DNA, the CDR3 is TGTGCCAGCAGCCCTAGTCACGGGGGACTGGGCGGGGGAGACAATGAGCAGTTCTTC. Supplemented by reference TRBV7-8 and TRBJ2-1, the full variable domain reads GAGVSQSPRYKVAKRGQDVALRCDPISGHVSLFWYQQALGQGPEFLTYFQNEAQLDKSGLPSDRFFAERPEGSVSTLKIQRTQQEDSAVYLCASSPSHGGLGGGDNEQFFGPGTRLTVL.

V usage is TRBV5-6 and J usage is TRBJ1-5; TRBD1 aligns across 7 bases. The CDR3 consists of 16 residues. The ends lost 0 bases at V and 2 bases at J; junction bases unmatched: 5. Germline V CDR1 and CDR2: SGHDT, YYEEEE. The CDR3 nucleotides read TGTGCCAGCAGCTTGGCCTCCGGGACAGGCAATCAGCCCCAGCATTTT. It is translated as CASSLASGTGNQPQHF.

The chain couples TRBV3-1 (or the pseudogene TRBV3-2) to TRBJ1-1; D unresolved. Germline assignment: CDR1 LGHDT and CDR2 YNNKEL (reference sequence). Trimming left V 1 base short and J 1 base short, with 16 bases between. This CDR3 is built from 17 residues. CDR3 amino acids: CASSQVRPTKENTEAFF. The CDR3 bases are TGTGCCAGCAGCCAAGTCCGTCCTACTAAGGAGAACACTGAAGCTTTCTTT.

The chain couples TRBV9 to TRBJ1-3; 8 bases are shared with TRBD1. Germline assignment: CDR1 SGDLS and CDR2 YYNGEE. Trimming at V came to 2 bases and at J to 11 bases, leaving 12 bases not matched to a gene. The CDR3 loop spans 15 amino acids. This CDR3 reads CASSVEGQAARSIYF. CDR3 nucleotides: TGTGCCAGCAGCGTCGAGGGACAGGCGGCTCGATCCATATATTTT.

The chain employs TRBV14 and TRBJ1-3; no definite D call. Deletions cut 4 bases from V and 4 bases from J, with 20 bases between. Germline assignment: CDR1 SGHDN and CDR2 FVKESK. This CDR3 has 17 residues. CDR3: CASSRVSGRVSGNTIYF. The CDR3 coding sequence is TGTGCCAGCAGCCGAGTATCCGGGAGGGTGTCCGGAAACACCATATATTTT.

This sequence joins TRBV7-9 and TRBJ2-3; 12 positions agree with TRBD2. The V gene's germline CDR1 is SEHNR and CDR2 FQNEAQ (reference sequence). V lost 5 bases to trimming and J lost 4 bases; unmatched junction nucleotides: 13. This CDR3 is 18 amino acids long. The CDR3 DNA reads TGTGCCAGCAGCCCCCGGGGGCGACTAGCGGGGGACCCAGATACGCAGTATTTT. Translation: CASSPRGRLAGDPDTQYF.

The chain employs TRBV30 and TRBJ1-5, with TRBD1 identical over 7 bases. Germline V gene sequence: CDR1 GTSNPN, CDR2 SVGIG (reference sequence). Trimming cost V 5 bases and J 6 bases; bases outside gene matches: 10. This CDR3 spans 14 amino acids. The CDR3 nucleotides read TGTGCCTGGGCGGAGGGGGCGTACGGTCAGCCCCAGCATTTT. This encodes CAWAEGAYGQPQHF.

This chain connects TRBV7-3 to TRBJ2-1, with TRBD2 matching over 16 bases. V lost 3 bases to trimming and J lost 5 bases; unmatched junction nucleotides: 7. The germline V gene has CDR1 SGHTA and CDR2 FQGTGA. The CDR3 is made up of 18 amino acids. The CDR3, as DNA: TGTGCCAGCAGCTTGGGACTAGCGGGAGGGCTGGGCGACAATGAGCAGTTCTTC. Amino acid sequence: CASSLGLAGGLGDNEQFF.

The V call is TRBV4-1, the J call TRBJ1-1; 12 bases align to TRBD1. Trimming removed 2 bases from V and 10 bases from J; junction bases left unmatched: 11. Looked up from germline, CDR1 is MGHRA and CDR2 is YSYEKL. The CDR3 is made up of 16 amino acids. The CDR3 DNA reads TGCGCCAGCAGCCAAACCCCGGGACAGGGGGCAACGAGAGCTTTCTTT. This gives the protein CASSQTPGQGATRAFF.

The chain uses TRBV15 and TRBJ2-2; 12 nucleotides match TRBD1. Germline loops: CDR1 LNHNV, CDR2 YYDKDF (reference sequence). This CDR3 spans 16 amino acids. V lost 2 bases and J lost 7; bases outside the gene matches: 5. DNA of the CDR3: TGTGCCACCAGCAGAACGGGACAGGGGGCGGGCGGGGAGCTGTTTTTT. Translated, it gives CATSRTGQGAGGELFF.